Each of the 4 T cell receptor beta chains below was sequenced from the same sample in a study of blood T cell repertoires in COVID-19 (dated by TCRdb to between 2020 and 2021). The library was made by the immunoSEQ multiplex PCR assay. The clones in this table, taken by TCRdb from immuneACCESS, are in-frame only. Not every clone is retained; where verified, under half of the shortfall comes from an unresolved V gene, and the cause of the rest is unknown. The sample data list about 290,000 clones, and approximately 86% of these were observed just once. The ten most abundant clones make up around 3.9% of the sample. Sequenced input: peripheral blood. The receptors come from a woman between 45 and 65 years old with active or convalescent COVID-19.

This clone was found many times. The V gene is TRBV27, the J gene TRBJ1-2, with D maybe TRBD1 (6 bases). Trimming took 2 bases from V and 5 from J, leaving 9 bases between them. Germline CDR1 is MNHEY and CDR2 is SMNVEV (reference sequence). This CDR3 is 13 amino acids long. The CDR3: CASSLKTGYGYTF. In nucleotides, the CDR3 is TGTGCCAGCAGTTTAAAAACAGGGTATGGCTACACCTTC.

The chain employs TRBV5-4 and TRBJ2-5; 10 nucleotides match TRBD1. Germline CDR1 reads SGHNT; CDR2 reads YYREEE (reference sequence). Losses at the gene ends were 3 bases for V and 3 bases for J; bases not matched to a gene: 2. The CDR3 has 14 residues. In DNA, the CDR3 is TGTGCCAGCAGCTCGGGACAGGGGAAAGAGACCCAGTACTTC. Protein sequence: CASSSGQGKETQYF.

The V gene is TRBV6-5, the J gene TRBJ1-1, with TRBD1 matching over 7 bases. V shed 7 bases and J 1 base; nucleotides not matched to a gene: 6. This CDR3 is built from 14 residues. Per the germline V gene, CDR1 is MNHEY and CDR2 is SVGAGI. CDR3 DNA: TGTGCCAGCACCCGCCGACAGGGGAACACTGAAGCTTTCTTT. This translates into CASTRRQGNTEAFF.

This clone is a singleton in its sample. This CDR3 reads CASSLEAGGSDTQYF. Here the CDR3 DNA reads TGTGCCAGCAGTCTTGAAGCGGGAGGTTCCGATACGCAGTATTTT. J is TRBJ2-3 and V is TRBV6-4, with TRBD2 matching over 9 bases. J was trimmed by 6 bases and V by 5 bases; bases with no gene match: 9. The CDR3 has 15 residues. The germline gives CDR1 MRHNA, CDR2 SNTAGT.